The 21 T cell receptor beta chains in this list originate from one sample, sequenced in a study of regulatory T cells in long-lasting Graves disease (dated by TCRdb to the early 2020s). The method was multiplex PCR. The instrument was an Illumina HiSeq 4000. iRepertoire HTBI primers and Arm-PCR amplification of CDR3 regions were used to construct TCR beta libraries. TCRdb reprocessed the public reads (quality trimming at Q25 with fastp, clone calling with MiXCR) and kept in-frame beta chains. Records with the same CDR3 protein are collapsed into one entry carrying the most frequent genes and DNA. The sample profile shows over 450,000 distinct CDR3 sequences; about 22% of them were found once. The ten largest make up roughly 7% of the sample. Taken with the paper, the label for time point translates to: persistent/refractory GD, antithyroid drugs over 5 years with positive TRAb. RNA was extracted from PBMCs in TRIzol for both TCR sequencing and RNA sequencing.

The source material was peripheral blood mononuclear cells (PBMCs), sampled when the disease was refractory, from a patient treated with antithyroid drugs. The receptor source for this set is a female donor with Graves disease.

This clonotype was observed at least ten times. The chain has TRBV15 and TRBJ2-5; a possible D gene is TRBD1 (7 bases). The CDR3 is 15 residues long. Germline-derived CDR1 and CDR2 are LNHNV and YYDKDF (reference sequence). Deletions cut 5 bases from V and 4 bases from J, with 17 bases between. The CDR3 spells CATSDPGGGGETQYF. The CDR3 DNA follows: TGTGCCACCAGCGACCCAGGGGGAGGAGGAGAGACCCAGTACTTC.

This clonotype was counted once. V and J are TRBV4-1 and TRBJ1-5; 8 bases map to TRBD1. This CDR3 comprises 16 residues. Germline CDR1 and CDR2: MGHRA and YSYEKL. The V and J ends lost 4 bases and 2 bases, in that order; junction bases with no gene match: 7. The CDR3 nucleotides are TGCGCCAGCAGCCCCGGTAGGGGACAGGGCAATCAGCCCCAGCATTTT. Translated: CASSPGRGQGNQPQHF.

The table lists this clonotype with many counts. V is TRBV20-1 and J is TRBJ1-1; D is perhaps TRBD1 (5 bases). Germline CDR1 DFQATT, CDR2 SNEGSKA (reference sequence). V dropped 5 bases and J dropped 5 bases, with 18 bases sitting between them. CDR3 length equals 14 residues. CDR3 in DNA: TGCAGTGCTGCCAACTCGGGGGTAAGGACTGAAGCTTTCTTT. Translating it yields CSAANSGVRTEAFF.

This clonotype has just a few counts. The chain is built from TRBV7-2 and TRBJ1-4; D uncertain. Germline CDR1 and CDR2: SGHTA and FQGNSA. Between the trimmed V and J ends, which lost 2 bases and 8 bases, there was a span of 18 bases. This CDR3 is built from 16 residues. The CDR3 is CASSLPDRPGLEKLFF. In DNA form, the CDR3 reads TGTGCCAGCAGCTTACCAGACCGCCCGGGGTTGGAAAAACTGTTTTTT. Filled out from reference TRBV7-2 and TRBJ1-4, the complete variable domain reads GAGVSQSPSNKVTEKGKDVELRCDPISGHTALYWYRQSLGQGLEFLIYFQGNSAPDKSGLPSDRFSAERTGGSVSTLTIQRTQQEDSAVYLCASSLPDRPGLEKLFFGSGTQLSVL.

J is TRBJ2-2 and V is TRBV9; D could derive from TRBD1 or TRBD2 (5 bases each). The CDR3 totals 16 residues. V gave up 0 bases and J gave up 8 bases, with 17 bases separating them. The germline gives CDR1 SGDLS, CDR2 YYNGEE. The CDR3 region has the DNA TGTGCCAGCAGCGTAGGAGGGGCGGCTCCCGTGGGGGAGCTGTTTTTT. It yields the protein CASSVGGAAPVGELFF.

The rearrangement joins TRBV2 to TRBJ1-1, with D maybe TRBD1 (6 bases). Deletions cut 1 base from V and 0 bases from J, with 12 bases between. Germline values: CDR1 SNHLY, CDR2 FYNNEI. CDR3 length: 16 amino acids. CDR3 nucleotides: TGTGCCAGCAGTGAAGTGCGGGGGCGCATGAACACTGAAGCTTTCTTT. Protein: CASSEVRGRMNTEAFF.

This clonotype has ten or more counts. The chain recombines TRBV2 with TRBJ2-7; D may be TRBD2 (5 bases). The germline CDR1 and CDR2 sequences are SNHLY and FYNNEI. V lost 7 bases to trimming and J lost 2 bases, with 15 bases between them. CDR3 size: 14 residues. CDR3: CASTHPGLTYEQYF. Here the CDR3 DNA reads TGTGCCAGCACCCACCCGGGGTTAACCTACGAGCAGTACTTC.

This clonotype came up a few times. The V and J genes are TRBV20-1 and TRBJ1-5, with 8 nucleotides matching TRBD1. The CDR3 has 15 amino acids. Trimming took 4 bases from V and 2 from J; bases not matched to a gene: 7. Per germline, CDR1 DFQATT and CDR2 SNEGSKA (reference sequence). CDR3 loop: CSATPGQGGNQPQHF. The CDR3 DNA follows: TGCAGTGCTACCCCCGGACAGGGCGGCAATCAGCCCCAGCATTTT.

This clonotype has at least ten counts. The chain uses TRBV6-1 and TRBJ1-2; D may be TRBD1 (6 bases). This CDR3 is 13 amino acids long. In germline, CDR1 is MNHNS, CDR2 SASEGT. V was pared by 2 bases and J by 6 bases, with 10 bases between. In DNA, the CDR3 is TGTGCCAGCAGTGAACAGGGGCTGAATGGCTACACCTTC. Its protein is CASSEQGLNGYTF.

The CDR3 DNA reads TGCGCCAGCAGTCACTGGGGACAGGGGGCGAGGGAGCAGTACTTC. It yields the protein CASSHWGQGAREQYF. J is TRBJ2-7 and V is TRBV5-1, with TRBD1 matching 12 bases. V lost 5 bases and J lost 7; bases outside the gene matches: 10. The CDR3 has 15 amino acids. Germline V gene sequence: CDR1 SGHRS, CDR2 YFSETQ.

This clonotype was counted between two and nine times. The chain joins TRBV6-2 or TRBV6-3 to TRBJ1-5, with a weak D call TRBD1 (5 bases). Germline values: CDR1 MNHEY, CDR2 SVGEGT. With 0 bases removed from V and 2 bases from J, the gap between germline ends came to 14 bases. The length of the CDR3 is 17 residues. CDR3: CASSYSIGGAGNQPQHF. The CDR3 coding sequence is TGTGCCAGCAGTTACTCGATCGGGGGAGCCGGCAATCAGCCCCAGCATTTT.

This clonotype was recorded at least ten times. This rearrangement joins TRBV20-1 to TRBJ2-7; D perhaps matches TRBD2 (6 bases). The V and J ends lost 6 bases and 1 base respectively, with 13 bases between them. There are 13 residues in the CDR3. Germline-derived CDR1 and CDR2 are DFQATT and SNEGSKA (reference sequence). CDR3 sequence reads: CSAGGRNSYEQYF. DNA for the CDR3: TGCAGTGCCGGGGGACGGAATTCCTACGAGCAGTACTTC.

This clonotype was seen many times. The rearrangement uses TRBV2 and TRBJ1-1, with a tentative D call TRBD1 (5 bases). V dropped 2 bases and J dropped 3 bases, with 16 bases sitting between them. This CDR3 is built from 16 residues. The germline gives CDR1 SNHLY, CDR2 FYNNEI. As DNA, the CDR3 is TGTGCCAGCAGTGAATCCTATGGGGGGAGGGACACTGAAGCTTTCTTT. The encoded protein is CASSESYGGRDTEAFF.

This clonotype was observed a few times. The chain combines TRBV7-9 with TRBJ2-7, with D perhaps matching TRBD2 (5 bases). CDR3 length: 14 residues. The germline V and J ends were trimmed by 1 base and 5 bases, with 12 bases remaining between them. Per germline, CDR1 SEHNR and CDR2 FQNEAQ (reference sequence). The CDR3 here is CASSLGMRVDEQYF. The CDR3 DNA is TGTGCCAGCAGCTTAGGTATGAGGGTAGACGAGCAGTACTTC.

This clonotype was observed a handful of times. The J gene is TRBJ2-7, the V gene TRBV5-4, with TRBD1 matching 9 bases. V dropped 3 bases and J dropped 2; count of bases not matched to a gene: 9. The CDR3 has 16 residues. Germline V gene sequence: CDR1 SGHNT, CDR2 YYREEE (reference sequence). The CDR3 DNA sequence: TGTGCCAGCAGCTCACTGGGGACAGGGAAGGCCTACGAGCAGTACTTC. It translates to CASSSLGTGKAYEQYF.

Only a few counts were recorded for this clonotype. This rearrangement joins TRBV11-1 to TRBJ2-1, with D possibly TRBD2 on 6 matching bases. Trimming removed 0 bases at V and 11 bases at J, with 14 bases between. The CDR3 is 14 amino acids. Germline CDR1 reads SGHAT; CDR2 reads FQDESV (reference sequence). The CDR3 spells CASSLALLAAKQFF. CDR3 DNA: TGTGCCAGCAGCTTAGCCCTACTAGCTGCTAAGCAGTTCTTC.

The chain uses TRBV3-1 and TRBJ2-7; D gene uncertain. Germline V gene sequence: CDR1 LGHDT, CDR2 YNNKEL (reference sequence). The V end was cut by 4 bases, the J end by 4 bases, with 17 bases between. The CDR3 covers 15 residues. For the CDR3, the DNA is TGTGCCAGCAGCCCCGGATCCGTTCTTCCTTACGAGCAGTACTTC. Its protein product is CASSPGSVLPYEQYF.

This clonotype has just a few counts. The gene calls are TRBV7-2 and TRBJ1-3, with D possibly being TRBD1 (5 bases). The CDR3 length is 16 residues. The ends were cut back, 5 bases at V and 0 bases at J, with 14 bases in the middle. Germline V gene lookup returns CDR1 SGHTA and CDR2 FQGNSA. The CDR3 here is CASSTLRVSSGNTIYF. CDR3 in DNA: TGTGCCAGCAGCACTCTCAGGGTTAGCTCTGGAAACACCATATATTTT.

The sample holds many counts of this clonotype. The rearrangement joins TRBV27 to TRBJ1-2; possibly TRBD1 for D (5 bases). Germline CDR1 and CDR2: MNHEY and SMNVEV (reference sequence). Trimming left V 2 bases short and J 8 bases short, with 12 bases between. This CDR3 spans 13 amino acids. The CDR3 bases are TGTGCCAGCAGTTTAAGGGGAGAGTCCGGCTACACCTTC. Its protein is CASSLRGESGYTF.

This clonotype occurred many times. This chain connects TRBV6-9 to TRBJ1-1; a possible D gene is TRBD1 (6 bases). The V end was cut by 3 bases, the J end by 3 bases, with 23 bases between. Germline V CDR1 and CDR2: MNHGY, SVAAGI. The CDR3 has 18 amino acids. The CDR3 nucleotides read TGTGCCAGCAGTTACGTCTCCGGGGGCCAAATCGGGGACACTGAAGCTTTCTTT. Encoded protein: CASSYVSGGQIGDTEAFF.

CDR3 loop: CASRSSGFYEQYF. The CDR3 DNA reads as TGTGCCAGCAGAAGCTCTGGGTTCTACGAGCAGTACTTC. The J gene is TRBJ2-7, the V gene TRBV6-1; D is ambiguous. The germline V gene has CDR1 MNHNS and CDR2 SASEGT. The V gene lost 6 bases and the J gene lost 3 bases, with 12 bases spanning the gap. The CDR3 runs 13 residues.